This record looks at one TCR beta chain sequence and its context. The antigen it recognizes is unknown. No qualities accompany the bases; no much larger clone lies one base away. Enrolling through a virtual design, the prospective study's participants ranged in age from roughly 18 to 89 years and lived across roughly 24 United States geographic areas. Cohort assignment in the prospective study relied on participant-reported clinical history from a screening survey and a study questionnaire. For ImmuneRACE Cohort 3, a participant was defined as recovered based on two consecutive negative NP/OP PCR tests, clearance by a healthcare professional, or resolution of symptoms. Mobile phlebotomists in the prospective study collected whole blood, serum and a nasopharyngeal or oropharyngeal swab from every participant. Over a 2-month period, participants in the prospective study had the option of providing additional blood draws and questionnaires. Blood samples from the prospective study were shipped frozen or at room temperature prior to DNA extraction.

The data are from a study of blood T cell repertoires in COVID-19 (dated by TCRdb to 2020 to 2022). Concerning the study at large: The collaborator samples originated in the United States, Italy and Spain and spanned the acute and convalescent phases of COVID-19. The prospective study material was composed of cDNA or gDNA derived from T cells, B-cell-depleted T cells, or PBMCs. Samples were obtained from the ongoing ImmuneRACE study (first 160 participants) and from about 1,300 subjects provided by 6 global collaborators. Nearly every sample came with metadata listing a de-identified subject ID, COVID-19 status, age in years and sex. The repertoires were released in a freely available public database intended as a resource for research on the immune response to SARS-CoV-2. Where HLA class I and class II types were available, the types were taken from metadata supplied by the sample provider, not from assay-based typing. The dataset comprised deeply sampled blood TCRbeta repertoires from subjects exposed to, actively infected with, or recovered from COVID-19. The paper as a whole reports these results and caveats: The amount of clinical and demographic metadata varied by source and participant and was provided uncurated.

The cysteine opens and the phenylalanine closes a CDR3 of 16 amino acids. Only the CDR3 DNA stays, 48 bases, in frame from base 1. Ends trimmed: V by 0 bases, J by 5 bases; bases unmatched to a gene: 9. Looking up the germline V gene yields CDR1 SGHDN and CDR2 FVKESK. TCRbeta CDR3 regions were amplified from genomic DNA by means of the immunoSEQ Assay, a bias-controlled multiplex PCR. The authors' analysis ran thus. The number of nucleated cells in each sample was estimated by amplification of reference gene primers within the assay. To quantify the absolute abundance of each unique TCRbeta CDR3 rearrangement, sequence reads were collapsed and filtered. Productive Simpson clonality was computed per sample as the square root of Simpson's diversity index over productive rearrangements. TCRdb retrieved this table from immuneACCESS and kept in-frame rearrangements only. Not all clones are present; in checked studies, unresolved V genes account for under half, and no reason is known for the remainder. Clone size and V and J calls were adopted from that table, with D and trimming inferred from the DNA. This sample has around 200,000 clones in its table, and 75% to 90% of those were observed once. 6.2% of the sample is in the top ten clones.

Material for sequencing was PBMCs or T cells enriched from blood (not recorded which). The chain uses TRBV14 and TRBJ2-7; 8 bases in the junction line up with TRBD1. The TCR was taken from a man aged 40-49 years who had recovered from COVID-19. The CDR3 amino acid sequence is: CASSQEPGGLSNEQYF. DNA sequence: TGTGCCAGCAGCCAAGAGCCAGGGGGCCTCAGCAACGAGCAGTACTTC.